The 25 T cell receptor beta chains below all came from one sample that was sequenced in a study of read filtering for tumor transcriptome and immune sequencing. From roughly 390 ng of RNA, a library with molecular barcoded alpha/delta and beta/gamma adaptors was made. TCRdb redid the calling of the reads with MiXCR, one entry per CDR3 protein. The data hold approximately 40,000 distinct CDR3 sequences, with about 14% observed a single time. Sequenced sample: a population of CD138-negative cells sorted from bone marrow. The receptors shown here come from a donor at least 40 years old with multiple myeloma.

This clonotype appeared many times. V is TRBV7-9 and J is TRBJ2-3; D gene uncertain. The CDR3 has 16 amino acids. From germline, CDR1 is SEHNR and CDR2 FQNEAQ (reference sequence). Trimming left V 2 bases short and J 2 bases short, with 14 bases between. In nucleotides, the CDR3 is TGTGCCAGCAGCTTAAATTCAGGCACGATCACAGATACGCAGTATTTT. Its protein is CASSLNSGTITDTQYF.

The gene calls are TRBV6-6 and TRBJ2-1, with 7 bases lining up with TRBD2. The trim removed 5 bases at V and 5 bases at J, leaving 12 bases unmatched. This CDR3 has 16 amino acids. The V gene's germline CDR1 is MNHNY and CDR2 SVGAGI (reference sequence). The CDR3 is CASSTSPGGINNEQFF. The CDR3 DNA reads as TGTGCCAGCAGTACCTCCCCGGGGGGAATTAACAATGAGCAGTTCTTC.

V and J are TRBV6-1 and TRBJ2-1, with D uncertain. CDR3 size: 16 residues. V was shortened by 2 bases and J by 1 base, with 12 bases between the two germline ends. Germline-derived CDR1 and CDR2 are MNHNS and SASEGT. The CDR3 region has the DNA TGTGCCAGCAGTGAACCAGCTATTTCGTCCTACAATGAGCAGTTCTTC. Its protein is CASSEPAISSYNEQFF.

This clonotype appeared many times. The chain combines TRBV2 with TRBJ2-5; D is undetermined. Trimming pared 5 bases from V and 3 bases from J, leaving 10 bases between. The CDR3 sequence is 13 residues long. In germline, CDR1 is SNHLY, CDR2 FYNNEI. The CDR3 loop reads CASSFVPEETQYF. CDR3 DNA sequence: TGTGCCAGCAGTTTCGTTCCCGAAGAGACCCAGTACTTC. The complete variable domain, with remaining parts taken from reference TRBV2 and TRBJ2-5, reads EPEVTQTPSHQVTQMGQEVILRCVPISNHLYFYWYRQILGQKVEFLVSFYNNEISEKSEIFDDQFSVERPDGSNFTLKIRSTKLEDSAMYFCASSFVPEETQYFGPGTRLLVL.

A word on this clonotype: A much larger clone is a single base away; this may be a read error. The chain combines TRBV6-2 or TRBV6-3 with TRBJ1-5; 8 bases are a match to TRBD1. The CDR3 spans 16 residues. Germline lookup yields CDR1 MNHEY and CDR2 SVGEGT. The CDR3 bases are TGTGCCAACAGTGAAATTAGGACAGGGTGGAATCAGCCCCAGCATTTT. As protein: CANSEIRTGWNQPQHF.

With regard to this clonotype: Because it lacks the conserved phenylalanine or tryptophan at the end, this CDR3 is likely a read error. The CDR3 sequence: CSVEDGGGGTQYS. The CDR3 DNA is TGCAGCGTTGAAGATGGGGGGGGAGGGACCCAGTACTCC. V usage is TRBV29-1 and J usage is TRBJ2-5; 7 positions agree with TRBD2. Unmatched junction bases numbered 5, after V lost 0 bases and J lost 7 bases. CDR3 length: 13 residues. Germline V CDR1 and CDR2: SQVTM, ANQGSEA.

This clonotype was detected many times. The gene calls are TRBV20-1 and TRBJ1-3; possibly TRBD1 for D (6 bases). Trimming stripped 0 bases from V and 8 bases from J, with 14 bases between. This CDR3 comprises 14 residues. CDR1 and CDR2 (germline): DFQATT, SNEGSKA (reference sequence). DNA of the CDR3: TGCAGTGCTAGAGACCTGGACAGAGGAGACACCATATATTTT. Protein product: CSARDLDRGDTIYF.

In this sample, this clonotype turned up many times. This chain connects TRBV7-2 to TRBJ2-7; D gene ambiguous. Germline V gene sequence: CDR1 SGHTA, CDR2 FQGNSA. The CDR3 has 10 residues. Here the CDR3 DNA reads TGTGCCAGCAGCTTAGAGGGCCACAGCGTC. Translation gives CASSLEGHSV.

Turning to this clonotype: A much larger clonotype is one base distant, so this may be a read error. No conserved phenylalanine or tryptophan ends this CDR3, so it is likely a read error. This chain uses TRBV6-5 with TRBJ2-7; D might be TRBD1 (6 bases). V lost 6 bases to trimming and J lost 2 bases, with 11 bases between them. The CDR3 totals 13 residues. CDR1 and CDR2 (germline): MNHEY, SVGAGI. CDR3 DNA sequence: TGTGCCAGCAGCAGGGGTGGGGCCTACGAGCAGTACTCC. The encoded protein is CASSRGGAYEQYS.

A word on this clonotype: A far larger clone is just one base off, so this is likely a read error. This chain connects TRBV4-2 to TRBJ2-1; perhaps TRBD2 as D (6 bases). Deletions cut 8 bases from V and 6 bases from J, with 20 bases between. The CDR3 spans 15 residues. CDR1 and CDR2 (germline): LGHNA, YNFKEQ. The CDR3 DNA is TGTGCCAGCGGCTTCTCGGGAGCCCAGGGCAATGAGCAGTTCTTC. Protein sequence: CASGFSGAQGNEQFF.

This clonotype was detected ten times or more. This chain joins TRBV5-1 and TRBJ2-5; D unresolved. V was trimmed by 1 base and J by 4 bases, leaving 14 bases between them. The CDR3 has 15 amino acids. Germline V gene data show CDR1 as SGHRS and CDR2 as YFSETQ. DNA for the CDR3: TGCGCCAGCAGCTTGACCCCCATGGAGCGAGAGACCCAGTACTTC. It encodes CASSLTPMERETQYF.

A note on this clonotype: A much larger clone lies a single base off, so this may be a read error. V and J are TRBV6-1 and TRBJ1-1; no clear D gene. V dropped 4 bases and J dropped 5 bases, with 11 bases sitting between them. CDR1 is MNHNS, CDR2 SASEGT, per germline. CDR3 length: 13 amino acids. CDR3 residues: CASSAKRVTEAFF. The DNA of the CDR3 is TGTGCCAGCAGTGCGAAAAGGGTTACTGAAGCTTTCTTT.

This clonotype was picked up many times. The chain employs TRBV20-1 and TRBJ2-5; TRBD2 agrees at 8 bases. The CDR3 spans 16 residues. J lost 5 bases, V lost 7 bases, and 18 bases had no gene match. CDR1 and CDR2 from the germline V gene are DFQATT and SNEGSKA (reference sequence). In DNA, the CDR3 is TGCAGTGGCAGAGGGACCCCAGCGGGGGACGTGGAGACCCAGTACTTC. Translation gives CSGRGTPAGDVETQYF.

This chain uses TRBV4-1 with TRBJ2-2; no clear D gene. The germline V gene has CDR1 MGHRA and CDR2 YSYEKL. The CDR3 has 14 residues. The V end was cut by 0 bases, the J end by 5 bases, with 7 bases between. The CDR3, as DNA: TGCGCCAGCAGCCAAGATGCAGGAACCGGGGAGCTGTTTTTT. Its protein is CASSQDAGTGELFF.

This clonotype was detected ten times or more. This rearrangement joins TRBV2 to TRBJ1-1, with D perhaps TRBD1 (5 bases). The CDR3 has 15 residues. CDR1 SNHLY and CDR2 FYNNEI come from the germline V gene. The V end was cut by 2 bases, the J end by 4 bases, with 14 bases between. Here the CDR3 reads CASSEIGWGGTEAFF. The CDR3 nucleotides read TGTGCCAGCAGTGAAATAGGGTGGGGGGGCACTGAAGCTTTCTTT.

At least ten counts were recorded for this clonotype. CDR3 region: CSAHSREETQYF. The CDR3 DNA reads TGCAGTGCCCACTCCAGGGAAGAGACCCAGTACTTC. The V call is TRBV20-1, the J call TRBJ2-5, with D perhaps TRBD1 (5 bases). The CDR3 has 12 residues. The ends were cut back, 6 bases at V and 3 bases at J, with 11 bases in the middle. The germline V gene encodes CDR1 DFQATT and CDR2 SNEGSKA (reference sequence).

V usage is TRBV20-1 and J usage is TRBJ2-7; 8 bases map to TRBD1. Germline V CDR1 and CDR2: DFQATT, SNEGSKA (reference sequence). Trimming took 2 bases from V and 4 from J; bases not matched to a gene: 13. The CDR3 runs to 16 residues. CDR3 coding DNA: TGCAGTGCTAGACCTCATACCGGGACAGGATGGTACGAGCAGTACTTC. This gives the protein CSARPHTGTGWYEQYF.

On this clonotype: Given a far larger clone just one base away, this is likely a sequencing read error. As DNA, the CDR3 is TGTGCCAGCAGTGCCCCCGGGACAGGGGTAGTCAATGAGCAGTCCTTC. Translation gives CASSAPGTGVVNEQSF. The chain links TRBV6-6 to TRBJ2-1, with 10 bases lining up with TRBD1. This CDR3 comprises 16 residues. The germline V gene encodes CDR1 MNHNY and CDR2 SVGAGI (reference sequence).

This clonotype appeared many times. The V call is TRBV24-1, the J call TRBJ2-3; D not certain. This CDR3 has 12 residues. V was pared by 1 base and J by 4 bases, with 2 bases between. Germline V gives CDR1 KGHDR, CDR2 SFDVKD. In DNA, the CDR3 is TGTGCCACCAGTGATTTCCCAGATACGCAGTATTTT. Its translation is CATSDFPDTQYF.

This clonotype was seen a few times. The chain joins TRBV6-1 to TRBJ1-1; D is ambiguous. Trimming left V 6 bases short and J 1 base short, with 12 bases between. The germline V gene encodes CDR1 MNHNS and CDR2 SASEGT. This CDR3 has 14 residues. CDR3 sequence reads: CASSNPSGNTEAFF. The CDR3, as DNA: TGTGCCAGCAGCAACCCATCTGGGAACACTGAAGCTTTCTTT.

This clonotype appeared many times. V is TRBV29-1 and J is TRBJ2-1; D unclear. The CDR3 covers 13 residues. The V end was cut by 0 bases, the J end by 6 bases, with 9 bases between. Germline V gives CDR1 SQVTM, CDR2 ANQGSEA. The CDR3 DNA reads as TGCAGCGTTGAAGATCCCCGGATCAATGAGCAGTTCTTC. Its translation: CSVEDPRINEQFF.

This clonotype appeared many times. The V gene is TRBV19, the J gene TRBJ2-5; 9 nucleotides align to TRBD1. The CDR3 sequence is 15 residues long. Germline V gene lookup returns CDR1 LNHDA and CDR2 SQIVND (reference sequence). J gave up 3 bases and V 5 bases, and 7 bases lay outside the gene matches. CDR3 nucleotides: TGTGCCAGTAGTGACACAGGGGGCATGGAAGAGACCCAGTACTTC. Protein product: CASSDTGGMEETQYF.

This clonotype was counted ten times or more. V usage is TRBV10-3 and J usage is TRBJ2-5; D may be TRBD1 (5 bases). V gave up 3 bases and J gave up 0 bases, with 14 bases separating them. The CDR3 loop spans 16 amino acids. CDR1 is ENHRY and CDR2 is SYGVKD in the germline V gene. Written as DNA, the CDR3 is TGTGCCATCAGTGACTCCCTCCGACAGTACCAAGAGACCCAGTACTTC. The encoded protein is CAISDSLRQYQETQYF.

This clonotype has a handful of counts. J is TRBJ1-5 and V is TRBV13; 7 nucleotides agree with TRBD1. This CDR3 has 13 residues. Trimming took 6 bases from V and 9 from J; bases not matched to a gene: 8. Germline V gives CDR1 PRHDT, CDR2 FYEKMQ (reference sequence). The CDR3 DNA follows: TGTGCCAGCAGTTCACAGGGGTTGAGGCCCCAGCATTTT. Translated: CASSSQGLRPQHF.

Comments on this clonotype: A read error may be the cause here, since a much bigger clone is one base away. This chain connects TRBV7-2 to TRBJ2-4; D not certain. The CDR3 extends over 13 amino acids. V was clipped by 2 bases and J by 8 bases, with 10 bases between them. Germline CDR1 and CDR2: SGHTA and FQGNSA. This CDR3 is CASSLNDKDIQYF. DNA of the CDR3: TGTGCCAGCAGCTTAAATGATAAAGACATTCAGTACTTC.